What follows is one T cell receptor (beta chain) and its context. This sample is part of a study of Tregs in tolerant kidney transplant recipients. Sequencing used immunoSEQ multiplex PCR; TCRdb keeps in-frame clones, though not all of them. The profile shows tens of thousands of clones, 70% to 90% of them singletons. Recipients received nonmyeloablative bone marrow transplants from related graft donors, with transient mixed chimerism. Unstimulated Tregs (CD4+CD25+CD127-) and CD4+CD25- non-Tregs were sorted from PBMCs. The input for sequencing was CD4+ T cells from blood (PBMCs), taken 6 months after the transplant. This clonotype was obtained from a human patient who received a combined kidney and bone marrow transplant. Part of the T cells may come from the graft donor.

The CDR3 loop is CSVKGAENIQYF. The DNA of the CDR3 is TGCAGCGTAAAGGGGGCCGAAAACATTCAGTACTTC. The J gene is TRBJ2-6, the V gene TRBV29-1, with 7 bases matching TRBD1. The DNA matches TRBJ2-4 better at its end, which makes the J call doubtful. The germline CDR1 and CDR2 sequences are SQVTM and ANQGSEA. The CDR3 extends over 12 amino acids.